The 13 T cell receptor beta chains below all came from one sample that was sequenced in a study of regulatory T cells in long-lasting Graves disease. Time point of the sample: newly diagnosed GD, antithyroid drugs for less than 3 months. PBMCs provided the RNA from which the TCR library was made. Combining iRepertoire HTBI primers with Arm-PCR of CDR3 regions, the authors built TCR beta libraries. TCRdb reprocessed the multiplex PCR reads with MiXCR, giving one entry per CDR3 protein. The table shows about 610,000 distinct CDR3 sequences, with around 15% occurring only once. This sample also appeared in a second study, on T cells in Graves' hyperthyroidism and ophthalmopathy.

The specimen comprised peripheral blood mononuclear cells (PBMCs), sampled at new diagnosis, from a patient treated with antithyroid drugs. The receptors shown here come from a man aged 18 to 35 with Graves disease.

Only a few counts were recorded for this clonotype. The DNA for the CDR3 is TGTGCCAGCAGCTTATCTCAAGGGGGAGAGACCCAGTACTTC. Translation gives CASSLSQGGETQYF. The chain links TRBV7-9 to TRBJ2-5; D possibly corresponds to TRBD1 (6 bases). The CDR3 contains 14 residues. V was trimmed by 2 bases and J by 4 bases, leaving 11 bases between them. Per germline, CDR1 SEHNR and CDR2 FQNEAQ (reference sequence).

The CDR3 reads CALVRDRGSYEQYF. CDR3 bases: TGTGCCTTGGTACGGGACAGGGGTTCTTACGAGCAGTACTTC. This chain links TRBV30 with TRBJ2-7; 10 bases agree with TRBD1. Germline CDR1 reads GTSNPN; CDR2 reads SVGIG (reference sequence). The CDR3 totals 14 residues. J gave up 4 bases and V 7 bases, and 10 bases lay outside the gene matches.

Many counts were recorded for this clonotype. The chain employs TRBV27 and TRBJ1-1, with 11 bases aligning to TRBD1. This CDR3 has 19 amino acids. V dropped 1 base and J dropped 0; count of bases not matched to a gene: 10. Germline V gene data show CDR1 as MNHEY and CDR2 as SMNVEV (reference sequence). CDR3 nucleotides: TGTGCCAGCAGTTTATGGACAGGGGGCGCGGGTTTCATGAACACTGAAGCTTTCTTT. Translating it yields CASSLWTGGAGFMNTEAFF.

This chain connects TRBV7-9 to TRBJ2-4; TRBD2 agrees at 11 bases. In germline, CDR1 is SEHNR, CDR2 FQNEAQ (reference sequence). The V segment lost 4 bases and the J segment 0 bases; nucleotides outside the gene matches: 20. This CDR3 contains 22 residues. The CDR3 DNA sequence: TGTGCCAGCAGCTCGATGCCGGGACTAGCGGATGCCTATAAGGGAGCCAAAAACATTCAGTACTTC. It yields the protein CASSSMPGLADAYKGAKNIQYF.

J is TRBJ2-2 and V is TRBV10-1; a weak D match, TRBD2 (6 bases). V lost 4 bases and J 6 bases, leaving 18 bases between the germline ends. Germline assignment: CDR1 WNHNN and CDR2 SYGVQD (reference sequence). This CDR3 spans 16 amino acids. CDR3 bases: TGCGCCAGCAGTGCCTCCAACCTCAGGGAGGCCGGGGAGCTGTTTTTT. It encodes CASSASNLREAGELFF.

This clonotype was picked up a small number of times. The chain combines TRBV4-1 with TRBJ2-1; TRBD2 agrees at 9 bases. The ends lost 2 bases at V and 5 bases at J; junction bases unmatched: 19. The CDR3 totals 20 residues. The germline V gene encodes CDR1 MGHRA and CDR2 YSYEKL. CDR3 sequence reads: CASSQRSVIGLAGVNNEQFF. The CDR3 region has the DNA TGCGCCAGCAGCCAAAGGTCGGTAATTGGCTTAGCGGGGGTCAACAATGAGCAGTTCTTC.

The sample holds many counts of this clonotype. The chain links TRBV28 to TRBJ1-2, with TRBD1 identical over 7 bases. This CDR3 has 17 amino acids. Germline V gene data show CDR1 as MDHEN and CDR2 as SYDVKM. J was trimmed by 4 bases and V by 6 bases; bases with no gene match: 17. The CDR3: CASSLRPRDRLIYGYTF. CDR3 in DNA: TGTGCCAGCAGCTTAAGGCCGAGGGACAGATTGATCTATGGCTACACCTTC.

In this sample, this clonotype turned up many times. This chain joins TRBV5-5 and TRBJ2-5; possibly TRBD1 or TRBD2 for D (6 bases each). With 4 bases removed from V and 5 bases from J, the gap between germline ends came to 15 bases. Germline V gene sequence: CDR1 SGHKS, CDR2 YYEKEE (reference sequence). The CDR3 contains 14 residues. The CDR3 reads CASSQQGGGETQYF. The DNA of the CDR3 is TGTGCCAGCAGCCAACAGGGTGGAGGGGAGACCCAGTACTTC.

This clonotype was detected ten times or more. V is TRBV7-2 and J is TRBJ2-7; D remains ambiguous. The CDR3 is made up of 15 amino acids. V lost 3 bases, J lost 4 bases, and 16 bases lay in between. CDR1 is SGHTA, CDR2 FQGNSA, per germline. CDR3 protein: CASSLDPGPRYEQYF. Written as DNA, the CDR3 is TGTGCCAGCAGCTTGGACCCGGGCCCGCGGTACGAGCAGTACTTC.

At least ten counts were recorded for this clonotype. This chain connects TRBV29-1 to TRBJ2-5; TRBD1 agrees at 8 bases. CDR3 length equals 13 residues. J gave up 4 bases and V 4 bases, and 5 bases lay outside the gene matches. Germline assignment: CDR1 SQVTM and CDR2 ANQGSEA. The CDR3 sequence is CSVVQGATETQYF. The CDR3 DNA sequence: TGCAGCGTTGTGCAGGGGGCTACAGAGACCCAGTACTTC.

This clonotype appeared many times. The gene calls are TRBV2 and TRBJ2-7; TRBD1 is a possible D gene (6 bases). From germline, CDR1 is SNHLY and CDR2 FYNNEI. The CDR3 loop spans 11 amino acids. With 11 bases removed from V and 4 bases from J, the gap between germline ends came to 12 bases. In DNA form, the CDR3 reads TGTGCCTCAACAGGGTCATACGAGCAGTACTTC. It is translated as CASTGSYEQYF.

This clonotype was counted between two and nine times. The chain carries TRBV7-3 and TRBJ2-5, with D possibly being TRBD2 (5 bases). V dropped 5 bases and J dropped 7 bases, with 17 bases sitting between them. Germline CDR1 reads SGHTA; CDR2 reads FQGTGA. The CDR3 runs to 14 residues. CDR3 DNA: TGTGCCAGCAGCGACGAAGCTTCTGGAGGGACCCAGTACTTC. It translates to CASSDEASGGTQYF.

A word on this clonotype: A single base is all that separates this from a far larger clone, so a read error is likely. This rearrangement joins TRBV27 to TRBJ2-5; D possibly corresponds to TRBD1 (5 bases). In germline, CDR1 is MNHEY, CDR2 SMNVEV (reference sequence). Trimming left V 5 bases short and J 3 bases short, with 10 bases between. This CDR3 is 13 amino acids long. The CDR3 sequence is CASSRQTEETQYF. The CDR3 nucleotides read TGTGCCAGCAGTCGACAGACTGAAGAGACCCAGTACTTC.